Following are 6 T cell receptor beta chains from one sample sequenced in a study of blood T cell repertoires in COVID-19. The repertoire was sequenced with immunoSEQ multiplex PCR; TCRdb's copy has only in-frame clones and lacks some. Among roughly 30,000 clones listed, about 94% were seen once. Input material: peripheral blood. Receptors originate from a human donor in a cohort sampled during active COVID-19.

The V call is TRBV28, the J call TRBJ2-3, with 7 nucleotides matching TRBD1. Germline V gene data show CDR1 as MDHEN and CDR2 as SYDVKM. The V and J ends lost 5 bases and 4 bases, in that order; junction bases with no gene match: 9. The CDR3 length is 15 residues. As DNA, the CDR3 is TGTGCCAGCAGTGGCTGGGACAGTAGCTCAGATACGCAGTATTTT. As protein: CASSGWDSSSDTQYF.

This rearrangement joins TRBV10-1 to TRBJ1-1; the match to TRBD1 covers 7 bases. After removal of 2 bases from V and 4 bases from J, the junction contained 4 bases not matched to a gene. The V gene's germline CDR1 is WNHNN and CDR2 SYGVQD (reference sequence). The CDR3 is 14 residues long. The DNA for the CDR3 is TGCGCCAGCAGTGAGACAGGGGCATCCACTGAAGCTTTCTTT. The encoded protein is CASSETGASTEAFF.

The rearrangement links TRBV9 to TRBJ2-7; 8 bases match TRBD1. The germline V gene encodes CDR1 SGDLS and CDR2 YYNGEE. The CDR3 is 15 amino acids. Germline trimming cut 0 bases from V and 0 bases from J; bases unmatched to any gene: 2. The CDR3 DNA follows: TGTGCCAGCAGCGTAGGGACAGGGAGCTCCTACGAGCAGTACTTC. This translates into CASSVGTGSSYEQYF.

In DNA, the CDR3 is TGTGCCAGCAGCGGCAGGGGCTATAATGAAAAACTGTTTTTT. As protein: CASSGRGYNEKLFF. The chain combines TRBV9 with TRBJ1-4; tentative D call: TRBD1 (6 bases). The V gene lost 3 bases and the J gene lost 4 bases, with 10 bases spanning the gap. Looked up from germline, CDR1 is SGDLS and CDR2 is YYNGEE. This CDR3 region has 14 residues.

On this clone: The junction differs from germline at one of its ends, possibly a read error. The DNA for the CDR3 is TGTGCTAGCACCCCGTGGAGCGGAAGCTCCTACAATGAGCAGTTCTTC. It is translated as CASTPWSGSSYNEQFF. V usage is TRBV7-7 and J usage is TRBJ2-1, with D perhaps matching TRBD2 (5 bases). CDR1 and CDR2 from the germline V gene are SSHAT and FNYEAQ (reference sequence). The CDR3 consists of 16 residues.

The chain carries TRBV5-6 and TRBJ2-5; possibly TRBD1 for D (5 bases). Germline CDR1 is SGHDT and CDR2 is YYEEEE. CDR3 length: 15 residues. Trimming cost V 0 bases and J 4 bases, with 13 bases left between them. CDR3 amino acids: CASSLVRITGETQYF. Here the CDR3 DNA reads TGTGCCAGCAGCTTGGTTCGCATTACAGGAGAGACCCAGTACTTC.